A single T cell receptor beta chain is shown here with its context. What it binds is unknown. Beta-chain TCR cDNA was generated via 5'RACE template switching with UMIs. TCRdb re-called the 5' RACE reads; one entry per CDR3 protein, DNA not given. The sample is made up of about half a million distinct CDR3 sequences, and the top ten hold under 1.5% of it. This sample is drawn from a study of T cells expressing NK-cell markers. Turning to the study itself: All TCR beta repertoires analysed originated from sorted CD3+CD56+NKG2C+, CD3+CD56+NKG2C- and CD3+CD56-NKG2C+ T cells. Within the sequenced cohort of eight donors, seven exhibited HCMV seropositivity and one was seronegative.

General observations from the study: Roughly six donors showed dominant NKG2C+ clonotypes comprising about 1.0-7.5% of their CD8+ T cells.

The CDR3 covers 12 residues. The rearrangement links TRBV12-3 or TRBV12-4 to TRBJ2-1; TCRdb indicates TRBD1, and absent DNA this call remains unverified. The receptor was derived from a woman in her forties or fifties in good health. The specimen sequenced was blood T cells: a sorted CD56 or NKG2C T cell subset, CD4+ or CD8+ T cells, or bulk PBMC T cells (not recorded which). The chain's CDR3 is CASSLVPAEQFF.